This passage covers 24 T cell receptor beta chains from one sample sequenced in a study of patients and donors after allogeneic stem cell transplantation. TCRdb reprocessed the RT-PCR reads via MiXCR and lists one record per CDR3 protein. The repertoire holds more than 150,000 distinct CDR3 sequences, with about 24% as singletons. Sequenced input: blood, either unsorted or a sorted T cell fraction (not recorded which). These receptors came from a human donor who was either an allogeneic HSCT recipient or a stem cell or donor lymphocyte infusion donor (not recorded which). It is not recorded whose cells these are; they may come from a transplant donor.

This clonotype was seen a handful of times. The genes are TRBV27 and TRBJ1-5; TRBD1 might be the D (5 bases). Germline CDR1 and CDR2: MNHEY and SMNVEV (reference sequence). V was clipped by 2 bases and J by 4 bases, with 9 bases between them. The CDR3 has 14 residues. CDR3 loop: CASSLGGVNQPQHF. CDR3 DNA: TGTGCCAGCAGTTTAGGGGGAGTAAATCAGCCCCAGCATTTT.

This clonotype is medium-sized in the sample. The J gene is TRBJ1-6, the V gene TRBV7-3; 7 bases map to TRBD1. Trimming at V came to 5 bases and at J to 9 bases, leaving 7 bases not matched to a gene. Germline CDR1 is SGHTA and CDR2 is FQGTGA. The CDR3 has 14 amino acids. The CDR3 here is CASSNTGEGSPLHF. As DNA, the CDR3 is TGTGCCAGCAGCAATACAGGGGAAGGTTCACCCCTCCACTTT.

The rearrangement links TRBV12-3 or TRBV12-4 to TRBJ1-6; no firm D call. V was cut by 5 bases and J by 9 bases, with 8 bases left in between. The CDR3 is 12 residues long. The CDR3: CASSLLSSPLHF. The CDR3 nucleotides are TGTGCCAGCAGTCTATTGAGTTCACCCCTCCACTTT.

This clonotype was seen only a few times. V usage is TRBV4-3 and J usage is TRBJ2-7; D might be TRBD2 (5 bases). The CDR3 contains 13 residues. Per the germline V gene, CDR1 is LGHNA and CDR2 is YSLEER. Between the trimmed V and J ends, which lost 3 bases and 7 bases, there was a span of 13 bases. The CDR3 bases are TGCGCCAGCAGCCAGGGTCTGGAGGTGGAGCAGTACTTC. It translates to CASSQGLEVEQYF.

This clonotype has just a few counts. The chain couples TRBV20-1 to TRBJ1-1; 8 bases map to TRBD1. Germline values: CDR1 DFQATT, CDR2 SNEGSKA (reference sequence). V was clipped by 2 bases and J by 4 bases; unmatched bases: 3. This CDR3 is 13 amino acids long. DNA of the CDR3: TGCAGTGCTAGAAGGACAGGGACCACTGAAGCTTTCTTT. Translated, it gives CSARRTGTTEAFF.

The chain carries TRBV7-3 and TRBJ2-3; D is ambiguous. Trimming left V 6 bases short and J 4 bases short, with 20 bases between. This CDR3 has 16 residues. Germline assignment: CDR1 SGHTA and CDR2 FQGTGA. The CDR3 DNA sequence: TGTGCCAGCAGTCAAGGCGTTCAAGGGATCGCAGATACGCAGTATTTT. This encodes CASSQGVQGIADTQYF. The variable domain in full, completed from reference TRBV7-3 and TRBJ2-3, reads GAGVSQTPSNKVTEKGKYVELRCDPISGHTALYWYRQSLGQGPEFLIYFQGTGAADDSGLPNDRFFAVRPEGSVSTLKIQRTERGDSAVYLCASSQGVQGIADTQYFGPGTRLTVL.

This clonotype has more than one count but fewer than ten. CDR3 loop: CASSRTGFGNQPQHF. The CDR3, as DNA: TGTGCCAGCAGCAGGACGGGGTTTGGCAATCAGCCCCAGCATTTT. The chain joins TRBV21-1 to TRBJ1-5. TRBV21-1 is noted as a pseudogene. The CDR3 runs to 15 residues.

In its sample, this clonotype was seen a few times. The gene calls are TRBV6-6 and TRBJ1-6; 8 bases agree with TRBD1. This CDR3 is 17 amino acids long. Germline lookup yields CDR1 MNHNY and CDR2 SVGAGI (reference sequence). V gave up 7 bases and J gave up 7 bases; unmatched junction bases: 15. The CDR3 nucleotides read TGTGCCAGCAACGACCCCATGGCAGGGGGCAAGAATTCACCCCTCCACTTT. It encodes CASNDPMAGGKNSPLHF.

This chain uses TRBV6-5 with TRBJ1-3; D unclear. Germline loops: CDR1 MNHEY, CDR2 SVGAGI. CDR3 length: 15 amino acids. Trimming removed 2 bases from V and 0 bases from J, with 8 bases in between. Here the CDR3 reads CASSYADGSGNTIYF. As DNA, the CDR3 is TGTGCCAGCAGTTACGCCGACGGCTCTGGAAACACCATATATTTT.

This clonotype was found a few times. The chain joins TRBV11-3 to TRBJ1-3, with 8 bases fitting TRBD1. V was pared by 3 bases and J by 8 bases, with 3 bases of the junction left unmatched. CDR3 length equals 13 residues. Germline loops: CDR1 SGHNT, CDR2 YENEEA. CDR3 in DNA: TGTGCCAGCAGCTTTGGACAGGGTGACACCATATATTTT. This sequence encodes CASSFGQGDTIYF. Based on the CDR3 plus reference TRBV11-3 and TRBJ1-3, the full variable domain is EAGVVQSPRYKIIEKKQPVAFWCNPISGHNTLYWYLQNLGQGPELLIRYENEEAVDDSQLPKDRFSAERLKGVDSTLKIQPAELGDSAVYLCASSFGQGDTIYFGEGSWLTVV.

J is TRBJ1-2 and V is TRBV15; D not resolved. V dropped 0 bases and J dropped 6 bases, with 11 bases sitting between them. Germline-derived CDR1 and CDR2 are LNHNV and YYDKDF (reference sequence). The CDR3 runs 14 residues. CDR3 loop: CATSRDREAHGYTF. The CDR3 nucleotides read TGTGCCACCAGCAGAGATAGGGAAGCGCATGGCTACACCTTC.

This chain connects TRBV21-1 to TRBJ1-1; the table gives TRBD1 as D, unverified against the DNA. TRBV21-1 has pseudogene status. The CDR3 is 17 amino acids. Written as DNA, the CDR3 is TGTGCCAGCAGCAAAGGATTTTGGTCAGGGGGGTTCACTGAAGCTTTCTTT. This encodes CASSKGFWSGGFTEAFF.

This clonotype was seen only a few times. This chain uses TRBV7-3 with TRBJ2-2; D ambiguous. The CDR3 contains 13 residues. The germline V gene has CDR1 SGHTA and CDR2 FQGTGA. Between the trimmed V and J ends, which lost 0 bases and 7 bases, there was a span of 6 bases. The CDR3 loop reads CASSLTVNGELFF. CDR3 DNA: TGTGCCAGCAGCTTAACGGTCAACGGGGAGCTGTTTTTT.

The chain joins TRBV6-5 to TRBJ2-5, with a possible D match to TRBD1 (5 bases). The ends were cut back, 7 bases at V and 5 bases at J, with 8 bases in the middle. In germline, CDR1 is MNHEY, CDR2 SVGAGI. The CDR3 consists of 11 residues. CDR3 sequence: CASKGLETQYF. CDR3 bases: TGTGCCAGCAAGGGGCTTGAGACCCAGTACTTC.

V usage is TRBV6-1 and J usage is TRBJ1-1; D is possibly TRBD1 (5 bases). Germline V gene lookup returns CDR1 MNHNS and CDR2 SASEGT. The CDR3 is 14 residues long. The V gene lost 0 bases and the J gene lost 6 bases, with 11 bases spanning the gap. The CDR3 nucleotides read TGTGCCAGCAGTGAAGCGCCGCAGGGCGCTGAAGCTTTCTTT. This translates into CASSEAPQGAEAFF.

This clonotype was seen at least ten times. The chain employs TRBV6-5 and TRBJ1-6; tentatively, D is TRBD1 (5 bases). The CDR3 length is 16 residues. Trimming cost V 0 bases and J 9 bases, with 15 bases left between them. Germline V gene data show CDR1 as MNHEY and CDR2 as SVGAGI. CDR3 protein: CASSYSGTPVGSPLHF. As DNA, the CDR3 is TGTGCCAGCAGTTACTCTGGGACTCCCGTAGGTTCACCCCTCCACTTT.

This clonotype turned up a few times. The chain employs TRBV5-1 and TRBJ1-3; possible D gene TRBD1, 6 bases. Trimming took 3 bases from V and 0 from J, leaving 16 bases between them. Per the germline V gene, CDR1 is SGHRS and CDR2 is YFSETQ. CDR3 size: 17 residues. The CDR3 is CASSSTGPDFSGNTIYF. CDR3 nucleotides: TGCGCCAGCAGCTCGACAGGTCCCGATTTCTCTGGAAACACCATATATTTT.

This chain links TRBV6-5 with TRBJ1-3; D might be TRBD1 (6 bases). The ends were cut back, 4 bases at V and 8 bases at J, with 12 bases in the middle. The CDR3 has 13 residues. Per germline, CDR1 MNHEY and CDR2 SVGAGI. CDR3 sequence: CASSFIKGDTIYF. The CDR3 nucleotides are TGTGCCAGCAGTTTCATAAAGGGGGACACCATATATTTT.

The CDR3 region has the DNA TGTGCCAGCAGCGATATAAGCCATTTTAGTGACAGCCGAACCTACGAGCAGTACTTC. This codes for CASSDISHFSDSRTYEQYF. The chain links TRBV5-6 to TRBJ2-7; D possibly corresponds to TRBD1 (5 bases). The length of the CDR3 is 19 residues. Trimming pared 4 bases from V and 2 bases from J, leaving 28 bases between. Germline V lookup: CDR1 SGHDT, CDR2 YYEEEE.

This clonotype was found a few times. The rearrangement links TRBV12-3 or TRBV12-4 to TRBJ2-2, with TRBD2 matching 10 bases. This CDR3 comprises 15 residues. J was trimmed by 7 bases and V by 5 bases; bases with no gene match: 7. The CDR3 coding sequence is TGTGCCAGCAGTCTCACGCGACTAGCGGGCGGGGAGCTGTTTTTT. Residues: CASSLTRLAGGELFF.

This clonotype has more than one count but fewer than ten. The chain is built from TRBV20-1 and TRBJ1-2; D is possibly TRBD1 (6 bases). Germline CDR1 is DFQATT and CDR2 is SNEGSKA (reference sequence). CDR3 length: 15 amino acids. With 0 bases removed from V and 5 bases from J, the gap between germline ends came to 16 bases. DNA for the CDR3: TGCAGTGCTAGAGATCCCAGAGCGACAGGTTATGGCTACACCTTC. It translates to CSARDPRATGYGYTF.

This clonotype occurred many times. One junction end disagrees with the germline gene, perhaps due to a read error. The chain combines TRBV6-5 with TRBJ2-7; 7 bases map to TRBD1. The length of the CDR3 is 12 residues. CDR1 and CDR2 (germline): MNHEY, SVGAGI. The CDR3 coding sequence is TGTGCCAGCAGTCCAGGGACAGTCAACTACTTGTTC. Its translation is CASSPGTVNYLF.

This clonotype has just a few counts. This sequence joins TRBV12-3 or TRBV12-4 and TRBJ2-2; D is unclear. CDR3 length equals 11 residues. V lost 3 bases and J lost 5, with 1 base in between. The CDR3 bases are TGTGCCAGCAGTTTTACCGGGGAGCTGTTTTTT. Translated, it gives CASSFTGELFF.

This clonotype has just a few counts. The V gene is TRBV7-9, the J gene TRBJ1-4; no reliable D call. Germline assignment: CDR1 SEHNR and CDR2 FQNEAQ (reference sequence). V was cut by 2 bases and J by 0 bases, with 7 bases left in between. The length of the CDR3 is 15 residues. The CDR3 DNA is TGTGCCAGCAGCTTATCCGCGGCAACTAATGAAAAACTGTTTTTT. Translating it yields CASSLSAATNEKLFF.